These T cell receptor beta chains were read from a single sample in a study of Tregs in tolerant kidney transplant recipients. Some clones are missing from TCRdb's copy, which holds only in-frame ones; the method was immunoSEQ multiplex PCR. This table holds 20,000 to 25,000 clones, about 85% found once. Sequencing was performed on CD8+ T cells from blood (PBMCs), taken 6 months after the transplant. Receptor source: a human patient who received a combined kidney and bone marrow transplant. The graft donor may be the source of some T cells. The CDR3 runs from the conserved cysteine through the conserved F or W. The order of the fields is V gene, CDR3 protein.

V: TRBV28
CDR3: CATETGDNSPLHF

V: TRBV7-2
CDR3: CASSLARTAYSNQPQHF

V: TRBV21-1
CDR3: CASSGNRDWVF

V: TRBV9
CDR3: CASSRLTGRQEKLFF

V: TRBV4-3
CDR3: CASSQDRSGNTEAFF

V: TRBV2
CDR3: CASLLYGYTF

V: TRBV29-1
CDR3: CSVEESPVTGGVSLNYGYTF

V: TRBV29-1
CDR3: CSVQGQESSGYTF

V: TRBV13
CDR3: CASSPARQGAGYEQYF

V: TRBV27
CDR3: CASYPVGVANYGYTF

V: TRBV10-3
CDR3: CAISEEWTGGHNEQFF

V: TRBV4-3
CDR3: CASSQAPGTSGTIQYF

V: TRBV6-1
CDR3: CASSEAGGEAYEQYF

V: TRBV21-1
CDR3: CASSAAHLLAGGNAGETQYF

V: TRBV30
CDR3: CAWTDSKNIQYF

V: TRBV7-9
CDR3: CASSLDQGRNYGYTF

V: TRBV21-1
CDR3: CASSKLVREVTTYNEQFF

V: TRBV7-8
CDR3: CASRLGYSGGYYTDTQYF

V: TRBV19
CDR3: CASSIAAGQQSYNEQFF

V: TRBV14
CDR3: CASSQVGPDEQYF

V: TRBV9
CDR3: CASSVDGNNEKLFF

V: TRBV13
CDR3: CASHGGVGVQHF

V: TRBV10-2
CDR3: CASSDTPTAGAGETQYF

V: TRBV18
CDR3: CASSMTSGGAGVTDTQYF

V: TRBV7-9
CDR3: CASSPGIGGADTQYF

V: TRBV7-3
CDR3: CASSLGGAHNEQFF

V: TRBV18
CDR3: CASSPPYNSKVQETQYF

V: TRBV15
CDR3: CATSVRDGNTEAFF

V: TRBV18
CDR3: CASSPSGRSYNEQFF

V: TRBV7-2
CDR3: CASSLVGLYTDTQYF

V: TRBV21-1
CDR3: CASSGILATWHHQPQHF

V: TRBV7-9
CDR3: CASRSSYLDEQYF

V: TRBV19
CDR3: CASSISQGYEQYF

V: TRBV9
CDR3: CASSLDNQAPHGYTF

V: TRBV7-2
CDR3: CASRKYRGLSNYGYTF

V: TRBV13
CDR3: CASSLSRGVGEQYF

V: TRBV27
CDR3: CASSLQGKEYEQYF

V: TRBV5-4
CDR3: CATREAGQGLSYGYTF

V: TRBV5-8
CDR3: CASSELTGWNTEAFF

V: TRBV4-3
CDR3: CASSFTDQRVYEQYF

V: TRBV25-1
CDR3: CASRGTAMNTEAFF

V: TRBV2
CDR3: CASSEGWDSRNTEAFF

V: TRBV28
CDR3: CAARGAYGYTF

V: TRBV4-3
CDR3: CASSSGQGPSYEQYF

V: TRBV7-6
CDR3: CASSLGGGRTDTQYF

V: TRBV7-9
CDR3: CASSLAFLGEQYF

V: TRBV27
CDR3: CASSFTAGFFYNEQFF

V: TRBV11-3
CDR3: CASSLYNEQYF

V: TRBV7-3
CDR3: CASSQVGGPTDTQYF

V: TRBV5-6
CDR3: CASSLGSRTNQETQYF

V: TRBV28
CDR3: CASNSGGGYEQYF

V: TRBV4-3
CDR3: CASSPDRGFNQPQHF